The 17 T cell receptor beta chains below were found in one sample sequenced in a study of T cells after yellow fever vaccination. TCRdb re-called the 5' RACE reads through MiXCR, storing one row per CDR3 protein. The sample has about 340,000 distinct CDR3 sequences, about an eighth seen once. This specimen consisted of CD4+ T cells sorted from PBMCs, obtained 15 days after the yellow fever booster vaccination. The origin of the receptors is a man aged 18 to 30 who received the YFV17D yellow fever vaccine.

A few counts support this clonotype. J is TRBJ2-7 and V is TRBV3-1; TRBD2 aligns across 12 bases. V lost 3 bases to trimming and J lost 0 bases; unmatched junction nucleotides: 12. CDR3 length: 19 residues. The V gene's germline CDR1 is LGHDT and CDR2 YNNKEL (reference sequence). CDR3 in DNA: TGTGCCAGCAGCCACCGGGCTCGCGGACTAGCGGGGTACTCCTACGAGCAGTACTTC. Protein product: CASSHRARGLAGYSYEQYF.

This clonotype showed up many times. CDR3: CASRREVEAFF. The CDR3 DNA is TGCGCCAGCAGGAGGGAGGTTGAAGCTTTCTTT. The rearrangement links TRBV4-1 to TRBJ1-1, with D hard to call. CDR3 length equals 11 residues. The V and J ends lost 6 bases and 7 bases respectively, with 9 bases between them. CDR1 is MGHRA and CDR2 is YSYEKL in the germline V gene.

This clonotype was seen a few times. The CDR3 spells CASKATAGSADTQYF. DNA of the CDR3: TGCGCCAGCAAGGCAACAGCGGGGTCCGCAGATACGCAGTATTTT. The rearrangement links TRBV5-1 to TRBJ2-3; 7 nucleotides align to TRBD2. V was clipped by 6 bases and J by 4 bases; unmatched bases: 11. CDR3 length equals 15 residues. The germline V gene has CDR1 SGHRS and CDR2 YFSETQ.

This clonotype was seen a handful of times. The V gene is TRBV15, the J gene TRBJ2-7; 7 bases agree with TRBD1. This CDR3 region has 14 residues. CDR1 and CDR2 from the germline V gene are LNHNV and YYDKDF (reference sequence). V shed 0 bases and J 3 bases; nucleotides not matched to a gene: 2. The CDR3 DNA sequence: TGTGCCACCAGCAGAGATCAGGGGGACTACGAGCAGTACTTC. Protein: CATSRDQGDYEQYF.

This clonotype was counted ten times or more. CDR3 bases: TGTGCCACCCAGGGTCCGGGGCGAGATACGCAGTATTTT. Its translation: CATQGPGRDTQYF. The chain recombines TRBV10-3 with TRBJ2-3; D assignment may be TRBD1 or TRBD2 (5 bases each). Per the germline V gene, CDR1 is ENHRY and CDR2 is SYGVKD. The CDR3 is 13 amino acids. Trimming removed 10 bases from V and 5 bases from J, with 16 bases in between.

The chain has TRBV5-1 and TRBJ2-7, with TRBD1 matching 7 bases. Germline CDR1 is SGHRS and CDR2 is YFSETQ. V was pared by 4 bases and J by 7 bases, with 8 bases of the junction left unmatched. The CDR3 consists of 13 residues. CDR3 nucleotide sequence: TGCGCCAGCAGCGACGACAGGGCCTGGGAGCAGTACTTC. It is translated as CASSDDRAWEQYF.

The gene calls are TRBV9 and TRBJ2-1, with a weak D call TRBD2 (6 bases). V lost 0 bases, J lost 2 bases, and 9 bases lay in between. This CDR3 comprises 15 residues. CDR1 is SGDLS and CDR2 is YYNGEE in the germline V gene. The CDR3 DNA sequence: TGTGCCAGCAGCGTAGGTGGGGGGACCTACAATGAGCAGTTCTTC. It translates to CASSVGGGTYNEQFF.

This clonotype was counted only a few times. The chain recombines TRBV3-1 with TRBJ2-7; 10 positions match TRBD2. The germline V gene encodes CDR1 LGHDT and CDR2 YNNKEL (reference sequence). The CDR3 runs to 15 residues. Trimming cost V 3 bases and J 6 bases; bases outside gene matches: 8. CDR3 in DNA: TGTGCCAGCAGCCAGGTTCCTAGCGGGGGCGGCGAGCAGTACTTC. This translates into CASSQVPSGGGEQYF.

This clonotype was seen a few times. This chain uses TRBV5-1 with TRBJ2-2, with TRBD2 as a possible D gene (6 bases). V lost 3 bases and J 4 bases, leaving 7 bases between the germline ends. CDR1 and CDR2 from the germline V gene are SGHRS and YFSETQ. This CDR3 contains 13 residues. CDR3 sequence reads: CASSSTSTGELFF. In nucleotides, the CDR3 is TGCGCCAGCAGCTCGACTAGCACCGGGGAGCTGTTTTTT.

The V gene is TRBV12-3 or TRBV12-4, the J gene TRBJ2-3, with 8 bases identical to TRBD2. CDR3 size: 17 residues. J gave up 3 bases and V 7 bases, and 15 bases lay outside the gene matches. The CDR3 is CASTYKRGGLVTDTQYF. The CDR3 DNA is TGTGCCAGCACCTACAAACGGGGGGGGTTGGTGACAGATACGCAGTATTTT.

This clonotype was observed at least ten times. The chain employs TRBV21-1 and TRBJ2-7; TRBD1 is the table's D call, not checked against the DNA. TRBV21-1 is listed as a pseudogene. The CDR3 has 15 residues. Here the CDR3 DNA reads TGTGCCACCCCGCCCCCGGGGGGAAGCTCCTACGAGCAGTACTTC. Protein sequence: CATPPPGGSSYEQYF.

In this sample, this clonotype turned up many times. This chain uses TRBV12-3 or TRBV12-4 with TRBJ2-7, with 8 bases matching TRBD1. V lost 4 bases to trimming and J lost 3 bases; unmatched junction nucleotides: 8. CDR3 length: 15 residues. The CDR3 DNA follows: TGTGCCAGCAGTTCGCGACAGGGGAAACGCTACGAGCAGTACTTC. This gives the protein CASSSRQGKRYEQYF.

This clonotype was picked up a small number of times. This rearrangement joins TRBV6-2 or TRBV6-3 to TRBJ1-2, with TRBD1 identical over 8 bases. J was trimmed by 4 bases and V by 2 bases; bases with no gene match: 6. The CDR3 runs 15 residues. Germline CDR1 and CDR2: MNHEY and SVGEGT. CDR3 protein: CASSYGTGDRYGYTF. The CDR3 bases are TGTGCCAGCAGTTACGGGACAGGAGACCGCTATGGCTACACCTTC.

V usage is TRBV18 and J usage is TRBJ1-1; perhaps TRBD1 as D (6 bases). CDR1 is KGHSH, CDR2 LQKENI, per germline. The CDR3 is 19 residues long. With 1 base removed from V and 1 base from J, the gap between germline ends came to 22 bases. CDR3 nucleotides: TGTGCCAGCTCACCACTAGCCCTTAGGGGGTCCGGGGGGAACACTGAAGCTTTCTTT. Encoded protein: CASSPLALRGSGGNTEAFF.

The chain links TRBV4-3 to TRBJ2-3, with TRBD2 matching over 11 bases. The V gene's germline CDR1 is LGHNA and CDR2 YSLEER. The CDR3 sequence is 15 residues long. The junction had 8 bases not matched to a gene; V was cut back by 4 bases and J by 8 bases. Here the CDR3 reads CASSPLLAGEATQYF. For the CDR3, the DNA is TGCGCCAGCAGCCCCTTACTAGCGGGGGAGGCTACGCAGTATTTT.

The genes are TRBV29-1 and TRBJ1-2; D is undetermined. Deletions cut 3 bases from V and 1 base from J, with 9 bases between. CDR3 length: 13 amino acids. Germline loops: CDR1 SQVTM, CDR2 ANQGSEA. The CDR3 sequence is CSVDVAGNYGYTF. The CDR3 nucleotides are TGCAGCGTTGATGTTGCGGGTAACTATGGCTACACCTTC.

This chain links TRBV24-1 with TRBJ2-3, with D unclear. This CDR3 comprises 13 residues. Germline loops: CDR1 KGHDR, CDR2 SFDVKD. The V end was cut by 0 bases, the J end by 6 bases, with 6 bases between. CDR3 sequence (DNA): TGTGCCACCAGTGATTTGGCCTCGGATACGCAGTATTTT. Amino acids: CATSDLASDTQYF.